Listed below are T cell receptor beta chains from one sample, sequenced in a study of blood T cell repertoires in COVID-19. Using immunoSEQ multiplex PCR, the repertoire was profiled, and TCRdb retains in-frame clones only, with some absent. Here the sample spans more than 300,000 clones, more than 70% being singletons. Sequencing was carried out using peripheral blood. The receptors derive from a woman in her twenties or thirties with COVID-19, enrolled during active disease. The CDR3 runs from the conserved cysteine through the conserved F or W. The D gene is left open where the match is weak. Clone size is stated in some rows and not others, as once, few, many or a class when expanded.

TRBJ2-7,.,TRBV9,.,CASSDGRSGEQYF,TGTGCCAGCAGCGACGGGAGAAGCGGCGAGCAGTACTTC
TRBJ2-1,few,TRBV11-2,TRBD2,CASSPRGLDSEQFF,TGTGCCAGCAGCCCCCGGGGACTAGACAGTGAGCAGTTCTTC
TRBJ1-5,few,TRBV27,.,CASSLHSNQPQHF,TGTGCCAGCAGTTTACATAGCAATCAGCCCCAGCATTTT
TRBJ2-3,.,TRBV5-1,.,CASSLADSPTQYF,TGCGCCAGCAGCTTGGCCGACAGTCCCACGCAGTATTTT
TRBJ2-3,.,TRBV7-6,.,CASRSSRASTDTQYF,TGTGCCAGCAGATCTTCGAGGGCCAGCACAGATACGCAGTATTTT
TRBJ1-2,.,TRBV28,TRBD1,CASSSGGGGYGYTF,TGTGCCAGCAGTTCAGGGGGCGGTGGCTATGGCTACACCTTC
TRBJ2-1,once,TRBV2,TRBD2,CASRGFRLAGFSYNEQFF,TGTGCCAGCCGGGGTTTTCGTCTAGCGGGTTTCTCGTACAATGAGCAGTTCTTC
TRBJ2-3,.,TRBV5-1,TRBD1,CASSLGWPDRGAGTQYF,TGCGCCAGCAGCTTGGGTTGGCCCGACAGGGGAGCTGGTACGCAGTATTTT
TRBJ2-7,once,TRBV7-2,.,CASSFSTTGIYEQYF,TGTGCCAGCAGCTTCTCTACCACAGGCATCTACGAGCAGTACTTC
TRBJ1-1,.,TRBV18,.,CASSPTVNTEAFF,TGTGCCAGCTCACCAACGGTGAACACTGAAGCTTTCTTT
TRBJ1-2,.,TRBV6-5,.,CAVSGGDGYTF,TGTGCCGTGTCGGGGGGGGATGGCTACACCTTC
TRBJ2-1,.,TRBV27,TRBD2,CASSLSGLAGRHNEQFF,TGTGCCAGCAGTTTATCAGGACTAGCGGGAAGGCACAATGAGCAGTTCTTC
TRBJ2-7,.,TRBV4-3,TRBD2,CASSQDPGGGPYEQYF,TGCGCCAGCAGCCAAGATCCGGGGGGGGGCCCCTACGAGCAGTACTTC
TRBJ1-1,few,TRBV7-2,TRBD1,CASGRQGPNTEAFF,TGTGCCAGCGGTAGACAGGGGCCAAACACTGAAGCTTTCTTT
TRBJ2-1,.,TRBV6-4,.,CASSDSPGGSEQFF,TGTGCCAGCAGTGACTCGCCAGGGGGGAGTGAGCAGTTCTTC
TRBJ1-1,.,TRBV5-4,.,CASSSITLSTEAFF,TGTGCCAGCAGCTCCATTACTTTGAGCACTGAAGCTTTCTTT
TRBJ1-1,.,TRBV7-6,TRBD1,CASSPGTGGRGTEAFF,TGTGCCAGCAGCCCAGGGACAGGGGGCAGGGGGACTGAAGCTTTCTTT
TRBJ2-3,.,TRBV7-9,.,CASSPRGDITDTQYF,TGTGCCAGCAGCCCCCGGGGGGACATCACAGATACGCAGTATTTT
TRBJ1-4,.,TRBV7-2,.,CASSSQGLLNEKLFF,TGTGCCAGCAGCTCCCAGGGACTACTTAATGAAAAACTGTTTTTT
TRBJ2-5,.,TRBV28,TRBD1,CASSSDRDGETQYF,TGTGCCAGCAGTTCCGACAGGGATGGAGAGACCCAGTACTTC
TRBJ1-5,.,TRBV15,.,CATSRGHGWGNQPQHF,TGTGCCACCAGCAGAGGCCACGGGTGGGGCAATCAGCCCCAGCATTTT
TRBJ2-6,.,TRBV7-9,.,CASSPSNRVHVHRVLTF,TGTGCCAGCAGCCCATCGAACAGGGTGCATGTTCACAGAGTCCTGACTTTC
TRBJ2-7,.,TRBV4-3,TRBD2,CASSQDMTSGAYEQYF,TGCGCCAGCAGCCAAGATATGACTAGCGGGGCCTACGAGCAGTACTTC
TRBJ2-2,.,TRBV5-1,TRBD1,CASRWDRSTGELFF,TGCGCCAGCAGATGGGACAGGAGCACCGGGGAGCTGTTTTTT
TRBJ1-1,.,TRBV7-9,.,CASSSPSGRPTMNTEAFF,TGTGCCAGCAGCTCCCCCAGCGGACGTCCCACAATGAACACTGAAGCTTTCTTT
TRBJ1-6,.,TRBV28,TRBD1,CASNTNQGQVSPLHF,TGTGCCAGCAACACTAACCAAGGACAGGTTTCACCCCTCCACTTT
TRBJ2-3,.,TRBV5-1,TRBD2,CASSLGLAPADTQYF,TGCGCCAGCAGCTTGGGACTAGCGCCTGCAGATACGCAGTATTTT
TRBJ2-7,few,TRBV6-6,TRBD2,CASSYSPSGSSYEQYF,TGTGCCAGCAGTTACTCGCCTAGCGGGAGCTCCTACGAGCAGTACTTC
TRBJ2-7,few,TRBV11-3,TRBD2,CASSLNGLGLGEQYF,TGTGCCAGCAGCCTCAACGGACTAGGCCTCGGCGAGCAGTACTTC
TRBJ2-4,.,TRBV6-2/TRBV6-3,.,CASSTNVLLLAKNIQYF,TGTGCCAGCAGTACGAATGTACTACTGTTAGCCAAAAACATTCAGTACTTC
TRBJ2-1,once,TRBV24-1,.,CATSDLRQESEQFF,TGTGCCACCAGTGATTTGCGGCAGGAATCTGAGCAGTTCTTC
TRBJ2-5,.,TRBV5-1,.,CASSWEDREETQYF,TGCGCCAGCAGCTGGGAAGACAGAGAAGAGACCCAGTACTTC